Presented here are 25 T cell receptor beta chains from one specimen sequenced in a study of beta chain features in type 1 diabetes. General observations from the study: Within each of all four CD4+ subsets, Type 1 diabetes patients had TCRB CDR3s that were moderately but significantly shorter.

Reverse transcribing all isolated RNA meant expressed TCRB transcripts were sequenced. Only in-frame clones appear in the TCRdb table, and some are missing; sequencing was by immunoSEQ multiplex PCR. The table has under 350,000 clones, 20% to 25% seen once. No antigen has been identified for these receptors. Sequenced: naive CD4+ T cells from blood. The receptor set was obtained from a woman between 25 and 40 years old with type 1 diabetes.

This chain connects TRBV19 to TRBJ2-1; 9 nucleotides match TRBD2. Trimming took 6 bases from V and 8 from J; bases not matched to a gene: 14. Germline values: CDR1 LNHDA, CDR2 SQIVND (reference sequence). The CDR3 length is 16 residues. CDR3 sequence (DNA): TGTGCCAGTAGCCTGACTAGCGGATCACCTTGGGATGAGCAGTTCTTC. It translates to CASSLTSGSPWDEQFF. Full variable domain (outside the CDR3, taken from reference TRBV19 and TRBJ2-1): DGGITQSPKYLFRKEGQNVTLSCEQNLNHDAMYWYRQDPGQGLRLIYYSQIVNDFQKGDIAEGYSVSREKKESFPLTVTSAQKNPTAFYLCASSLTSGSPWDEQFFGPGTRLTVL.

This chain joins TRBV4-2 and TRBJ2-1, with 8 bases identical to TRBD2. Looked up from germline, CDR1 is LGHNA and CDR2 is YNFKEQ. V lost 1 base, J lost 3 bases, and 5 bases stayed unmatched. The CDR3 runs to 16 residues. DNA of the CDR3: TGTGCCAGCAGCCAAGCGACTAGCGAGAGCTACAATGAGCAGTTCTTC. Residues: CASSQATSESYNEQFF.

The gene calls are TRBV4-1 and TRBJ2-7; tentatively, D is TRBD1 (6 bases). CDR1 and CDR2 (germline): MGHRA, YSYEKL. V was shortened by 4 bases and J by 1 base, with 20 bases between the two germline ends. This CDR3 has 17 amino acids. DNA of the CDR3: TGCGCCAGCAGCCCCTCCCCCGTCAGGGGAAAATCCTACGAGCAGTACTTC. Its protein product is CASSPSPVRGKSYEQYF.

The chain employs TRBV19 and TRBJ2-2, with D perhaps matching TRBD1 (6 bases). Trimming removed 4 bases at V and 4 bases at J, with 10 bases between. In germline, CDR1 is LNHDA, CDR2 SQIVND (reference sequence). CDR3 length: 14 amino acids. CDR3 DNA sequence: TGTGCCAGTAGTACAACAGGGTCCACCGGGGAGCTGTTTTTT. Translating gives CASSTTGSTGELFF. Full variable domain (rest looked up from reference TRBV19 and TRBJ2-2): DGGITQSPKYLFRKEGQNVTLSCEQNLNHDAMYWYRQDPGQGLRLIYYSQIVNDFQKGDIAEGYSVSREKKESFPLTVTSAQKNPTAFYLCASSTTGSTGELFFGEGSRLTVL.

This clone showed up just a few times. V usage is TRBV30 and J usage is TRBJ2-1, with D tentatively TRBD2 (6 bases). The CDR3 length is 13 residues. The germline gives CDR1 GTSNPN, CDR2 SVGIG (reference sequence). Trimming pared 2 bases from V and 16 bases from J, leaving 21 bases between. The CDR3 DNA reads TGTGCCTGGAGTTACACCGGGACTCCAGCGAAATTCTTC. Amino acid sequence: CAWSYTGTPAKFF.

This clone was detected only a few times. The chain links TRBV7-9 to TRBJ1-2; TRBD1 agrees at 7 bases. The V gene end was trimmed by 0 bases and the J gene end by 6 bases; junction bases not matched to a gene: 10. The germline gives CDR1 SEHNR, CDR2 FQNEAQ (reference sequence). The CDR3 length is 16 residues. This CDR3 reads CASSLASSQGVDGYTF. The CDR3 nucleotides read TGTGCCAGCAGCTTAGCTTCGTCCCAGGGGGTAGATGGCTACACCTTC. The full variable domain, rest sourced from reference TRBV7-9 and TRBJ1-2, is DTGVSQNPRHKITKRGQNVTFRCDPISEHNRLYWYRQTLGQGPEFLTYFQNEAQLEKSRLLSDRFSAERPKGSFSTLEIQRTEQGDSAMYLCASSLASSQGVDGYTFGSGTRLTVV.

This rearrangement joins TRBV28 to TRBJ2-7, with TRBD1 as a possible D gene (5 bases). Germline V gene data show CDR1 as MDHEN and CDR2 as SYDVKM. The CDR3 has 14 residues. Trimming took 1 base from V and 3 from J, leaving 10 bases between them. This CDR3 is CASSLSTRDYEQYF. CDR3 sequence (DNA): TGTGCCAGCAGTTTATCGACCAGGGACTACGAGCAGTACTTC.

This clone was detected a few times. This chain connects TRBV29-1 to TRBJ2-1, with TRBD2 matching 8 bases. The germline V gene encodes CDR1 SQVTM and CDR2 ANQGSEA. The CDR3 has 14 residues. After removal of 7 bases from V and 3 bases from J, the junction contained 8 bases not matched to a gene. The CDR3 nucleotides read TGCAGCGCAGCGGGAGAATCGTACTACAATGAGCAGTTCTTC. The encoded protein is CSAAGESYYNEQFF.

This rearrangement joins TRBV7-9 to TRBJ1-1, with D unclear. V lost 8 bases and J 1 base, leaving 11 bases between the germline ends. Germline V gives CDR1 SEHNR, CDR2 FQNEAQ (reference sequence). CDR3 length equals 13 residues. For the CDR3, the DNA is TGTGCCAGCTCCTGGGCGCCGAACACTGAAGCTTTCTTT. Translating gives CASSWAPNTEAFF.

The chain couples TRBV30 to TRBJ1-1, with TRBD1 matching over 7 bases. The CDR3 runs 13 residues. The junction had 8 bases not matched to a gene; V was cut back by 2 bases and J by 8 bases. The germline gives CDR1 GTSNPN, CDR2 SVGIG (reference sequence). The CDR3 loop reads CAWSTSGTAEAFF. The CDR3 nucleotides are TGTGCCTGGAGTACGTCCGGGACAGCCGAAGCTTTCTTT.

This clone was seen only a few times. The CDR3 protein is CASSLGTSGGDEQFF. CDR3 sequence (DNA): TGCGCCAGCAGCTTGGGGACTAGCGGGGGGGATGAGCAGTTCTTC. The rearrangement uses TRBV5-1 and TRBJ2-1; 15 nucleotides line up with TRBD2. With V trimmed by 0 bases and J by 8 bases, 0 bases remained unmatched. The CDR3 length is 15 residues. Germline-derived CDR1 and CDR2 are SGHRS and YFSETQ.

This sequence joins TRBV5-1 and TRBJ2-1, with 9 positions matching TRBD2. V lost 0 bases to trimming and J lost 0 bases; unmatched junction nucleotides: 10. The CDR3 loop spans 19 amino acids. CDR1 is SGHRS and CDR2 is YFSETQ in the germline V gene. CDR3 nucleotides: TGCGCCAGCAGCTTGGTCTATGATGGTAGCGGGAGCTCCTACAATGAGCAGTTCTTC. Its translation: CASSLVYDGSGSSYNEQFF.

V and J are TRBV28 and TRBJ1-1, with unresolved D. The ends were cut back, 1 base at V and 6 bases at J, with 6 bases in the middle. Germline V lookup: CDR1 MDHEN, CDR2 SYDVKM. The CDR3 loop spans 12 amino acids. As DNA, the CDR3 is TGTGCCAGCAGTTTATCGAGGCCTGAAGCTTTCTTT. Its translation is CASSLSRPEAFF.

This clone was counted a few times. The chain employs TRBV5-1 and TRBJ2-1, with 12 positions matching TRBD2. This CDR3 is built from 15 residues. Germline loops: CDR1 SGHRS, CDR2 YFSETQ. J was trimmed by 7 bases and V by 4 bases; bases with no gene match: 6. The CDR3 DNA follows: TGCGCCAGCAGCACGCTAGCGGGAGGGCCTAATGAGCAGTTCTTC. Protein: CASSTLAGGPNEQFF.

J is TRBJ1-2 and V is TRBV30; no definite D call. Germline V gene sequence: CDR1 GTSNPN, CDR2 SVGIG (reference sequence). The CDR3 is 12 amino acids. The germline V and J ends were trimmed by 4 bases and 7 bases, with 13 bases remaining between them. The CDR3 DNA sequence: TGTGCCTGGAATGCGGGAGGCTCTGGCTACACCTTC. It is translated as CAWNAGGSGYTF.

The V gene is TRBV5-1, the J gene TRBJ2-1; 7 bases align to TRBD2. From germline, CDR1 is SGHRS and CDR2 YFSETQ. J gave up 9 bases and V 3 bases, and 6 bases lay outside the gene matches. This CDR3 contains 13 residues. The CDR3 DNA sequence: TGCGCCAGCAGCTCCGTCGAGCGGGGTGAGCAGTTCTTC. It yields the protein CASSSVERGEQFF. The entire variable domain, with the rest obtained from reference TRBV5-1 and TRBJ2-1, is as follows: KAGVTQTPRYLIKTRGQQVTLSCSPISGHRSVSWYQQTPGQGLQFLFEYFSETQRNKGNFPGRFSGRQFSNSRSEMNVSTLELGDSALYLCASSSVERGEQFFGPGTRLTVL.

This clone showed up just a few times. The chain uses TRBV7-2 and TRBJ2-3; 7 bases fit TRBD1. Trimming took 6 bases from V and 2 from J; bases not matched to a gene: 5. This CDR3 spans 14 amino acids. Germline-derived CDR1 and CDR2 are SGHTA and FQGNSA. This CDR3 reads CASRRTGPTDTQYF. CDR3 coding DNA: TGTGCCAGCAGGAGGACAGGACCCACAGATACGCAGTATTTT.

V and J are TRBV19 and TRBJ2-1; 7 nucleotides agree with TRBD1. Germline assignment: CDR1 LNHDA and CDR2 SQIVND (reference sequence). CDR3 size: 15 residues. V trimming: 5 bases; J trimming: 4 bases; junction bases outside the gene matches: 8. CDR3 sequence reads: CASSPRDSGYNEQFF. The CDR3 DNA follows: TGTGCCAGTAGTCCCCGGGACAGCGGATACAATGAGCAGTTCTTC.

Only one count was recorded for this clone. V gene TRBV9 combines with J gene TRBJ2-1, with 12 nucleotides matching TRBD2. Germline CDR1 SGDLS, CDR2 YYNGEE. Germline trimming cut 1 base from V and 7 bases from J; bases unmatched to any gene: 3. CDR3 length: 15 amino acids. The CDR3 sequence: CASSVPSGRANEQFF. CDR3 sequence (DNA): TGTGCCAGCAGCGTACCTAGCGGGAGGGCGAATGAGCAGTTCTTC. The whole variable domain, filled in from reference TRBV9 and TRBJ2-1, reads DSGVTQTPKHLITATGQRVTLRCSPRSGDLSVYWYQQSLDQGLQFLIQYYNGEERAKGNILERFSAQQFPDLHSELNLSSLELGDSALYFCASSVPSGRANEQFFGPGTRLTVL.

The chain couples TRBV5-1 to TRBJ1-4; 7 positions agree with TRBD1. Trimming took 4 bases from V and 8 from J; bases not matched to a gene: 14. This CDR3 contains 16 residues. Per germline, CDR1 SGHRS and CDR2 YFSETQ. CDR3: CASSTGTAPTREKLFF. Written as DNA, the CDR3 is TGCGCCAGCAGCACAGGGACAGCGCCTACCCGAGAAAAACTGTTTTTT.

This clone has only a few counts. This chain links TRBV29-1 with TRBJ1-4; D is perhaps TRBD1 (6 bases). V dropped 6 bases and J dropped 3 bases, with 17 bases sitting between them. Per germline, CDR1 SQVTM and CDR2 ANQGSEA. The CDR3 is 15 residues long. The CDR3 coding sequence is TGCAGCGTCGGAAACAGGGTCCTTCCTAATGAAAAACTGTTTTTT. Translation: CSVGNRVLPNEKLFF.

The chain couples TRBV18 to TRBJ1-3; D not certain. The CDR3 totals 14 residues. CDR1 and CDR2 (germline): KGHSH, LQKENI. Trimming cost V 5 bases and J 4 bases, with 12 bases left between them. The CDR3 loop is CASSNDINGNTIYF. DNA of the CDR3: TGTGCCAGCTCAAACGACATTAACGGAAACACCATATATTTT.

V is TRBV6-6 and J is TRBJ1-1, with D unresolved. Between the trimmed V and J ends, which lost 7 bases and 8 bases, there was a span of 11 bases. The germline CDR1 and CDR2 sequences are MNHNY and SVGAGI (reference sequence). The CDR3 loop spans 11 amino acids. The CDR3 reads CASKRAGEAFF. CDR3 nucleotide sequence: TGTGCCAGCAAGAGGGCTGGGGAAGCTTTCTTT.

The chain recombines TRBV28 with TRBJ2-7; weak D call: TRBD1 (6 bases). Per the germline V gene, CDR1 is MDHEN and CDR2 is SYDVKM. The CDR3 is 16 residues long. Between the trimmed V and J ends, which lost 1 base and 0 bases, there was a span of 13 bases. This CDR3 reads CASSLSGTPNSYEQYF. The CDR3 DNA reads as TGTGCCAGCAGTTTATCCGGGACACCCAACTCCTACGAGCAGTACTTC.

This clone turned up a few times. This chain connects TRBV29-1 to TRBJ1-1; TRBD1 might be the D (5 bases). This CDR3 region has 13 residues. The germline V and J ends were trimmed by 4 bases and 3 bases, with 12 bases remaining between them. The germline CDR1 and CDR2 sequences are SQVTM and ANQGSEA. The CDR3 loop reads CSVGLGAHTEAFF. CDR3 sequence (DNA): TGCAGCGTTGGGTTAGGGGCCCACACTGAAGCTTTCTTT.